The source of this TCR beta chain is a study of OX40 agonist ivuxolimab in advanced cancers. This CDR3 has 15 residues. The V gene's germline CDR1 is SEHNR and CDR2 FQNEAQ (reference sequence). V was trimmed by 5 bases and J by 5 bases, leaving 18 bases between them. Autoimmune disease history or systemic immunosuppression was exclusionary. Generated by immunoSEQ multiplex PCR, the TCRdb table keeps only in-frame clones and is missing some. The data contain around 61,000 clones, about four fifths of them singletons. This clone turned up a few times. This TCR came from an adult with an advanced solid tumor such as melanoma, head and neck, liver or kidney cancer. The genes are TRBV7-9 and TRBJ2-5; the D call may be TRBD1 or TRBD2 (5 bases each). The source material was CD4+ or CD8+ T cells sorted from blood, sampled in a trial of the OX40 agonist ivuxolimab. For the CDR3, the DNA is TGTGCCAGCAGCATCAATGGGGCTAGGAGGGAGACCCAGTACTTC. It specifies CASSINGARRETQYF. The variable domain in full, completed from reference TRBV7-9 and TRBJ2-5, reads DTGVSQNPRHKITKRGQNVTFRCDPISEHNRLYWYRQTLGQGPEFLTYFQNEAQLEKSRLLSDRFSAERPKGSFSTLEIQRTEQGDSAMYLCASSINGARRETQYFGPGTRLLVL.